A selection of T cell receptor beta chains follows, all from one sample in a study of blood T cells in healthy people across ages. Each CDR3 protein is one row after TCRdb ran MiXCR on the 5' RACE reads. The sample includes about 970,000 distinct CDR3 sequences, just over 50% of them seen just once. Material for sequencing was blood. The receptors stem from a woman aged 55-69 years in good health. The CDR3 runs from the conserved cysteine through the conserved F or W. A D gene is named only where the DNA matches it firmly. Clone size is stated in some rows and not others, as once, few, many or a class when expanded.

>-|-|TRBV15|TRBJ2-5
TGTGCCACCAGCGCCCGGATGCAAGAGACCCAGTACTTC
CATSARMQETQYF
>few|TRBD1|TRBV30|TRBJ2-3
TGTGCCTGGCAACAGGGGGCAGGAGATACGCAGTATTTT
CAWQQGAGDTQYF
>-|-|TRBV9|TRBJ2-7
TGTGCCAGCAGCACTGGGGACGATCCGGCCTACGAGCAGTACTTC
CASSTGDDPAYEQYF
>few|TRBD1|TRBV10-3|TRBJ2-5
TGTGCCATCAGTGATAAGGGGGCCCTCCAAGAGACCCAGTACTTC
CAISDKGALQETQYF
>-|TRBD2|TRBV5-1|TRBJ2-3
TGCGCCAGCAGCGTATCCCCAGCGGGAGGTTCTGTAGATACGCAGTATTTT
CASSVSPAGGSVDTQYF
>-|-|TRBV4-2|TRBJ1-4
TGTGCCAGCAGACTCGGGACCTACGGCGAAAAACTGTTTTTT
CASRLGTYGEKLFF
>few|-|TRBV14|TRBJ2-5
TGTGCCAGCAGCCAAGCCCCGGGACGCTCGGACCACGAGCGGTACTTC
CASSQAPGRSDHERYF
>-|TRBD2|TRBV5-1|TRBJ2-7
TGCACCAGCAGCTTGGTTCCAGGGAGACACCGGACTAGCGGGAGTGACCTATTCTACGAGCAGTACTTC
CTSSLVPGRHRTSGSDLFYEQYF
>-|TRBD2|TRBV27|TRBJ2-2
TGTGCCAGCAGTTTATGGGGACTAGCAGGGGGACCGAACACCGGGGAGCTGTTTTTT
CASSLWGLAGGPNTGELFF
>once|-|TRBV10-3|TRBJ2-3
TGTGCCATCCGGCGGGATGCGGATACGCAGTATTTT
CAIRRDADTQYF
>-|TRBD1|TRBV12-3/TRBV12-4|TRBJ2-3
TGTGCCAGCAGCCATGACCTCGGACAGGGGAGAACAGATACGCAGTATTTT
CASSHDLGQGRTDTQYF
>few|-|TRBV6-6|TRBJ2-6
TGTGCCAGCAGTTACTTGCGGGAAGGGCTGTCTGGGGCCAACGTCCTGACTTTC
CASSYLREGLSGANVLTF
>few|TRBD2|TRBV11-2|TRBJ2-7
TGTGCCAGCAGCCGCCGCGGTGGCGGGGGAAGCTCCTACGAGCAGTACTTC
CASSRRGGGGSSYEQYF
>-|-|TRBV7-2|TRBJ2-2
TGTGCCAGCAGCCACGTAACGGGGACCGGGGAGCTGTTTTTT
CASSHVTGTGELFF
>-|-|TRBV5-1|TRBJ2-4
TGCGCCAGCAGCCTACCCGGGGGACAAAACATTCAGTACTTC
CASSLPGGQNIQYF
>-|-|TRBV27|TRBJ2-5
TGTGCCAGCAGTTTATCAGTGTTAGGGGCAGAACACGAAGAGACCCAGTACTTC
CASSLSVLGAEHEETQYF
>-|-|TRBV4-2|TRBJ1-1
TGTGCCAGCAGCGAAAGACTGGGGGTCTCTGAAGCTTTCTTT
CASSERLGVSEAFF
>-|-|TRBV4-2|TRBJ2-1
TGTGCCAGCAGCCAAGTGGGGGCCCTTGGGGAGGGGCTCTACAATGAGCAGTTCTTC
CASSQVGALGEGLYNEQFF
>-|TRBD2|TRBV20-1|TRBJ2-1
TGCAGTGCTAGTATAGGGCTAGCGGGAGTCACTGAGCAGTTCTTC
CSASIGLAGVTEQFF
>few|-|TRBV10-1|TRBJ2-3
TGCGCCAGCAGTGAGTCGCCAGACCCCACAGATACGCAGTATTTT
CASSESPDPTDTQYF
>few|-|TRBV10-3|TRBJ2-3
TGTGCCAGCGGCTATAGCACAGATACGCAGTATTTT
CASGYSTDTQYF
>many|-|TRBV7-2|TRBJ2-7
TGTGCCAGCAGCCCACGGGCCGGTTCCTACGAGCAGTACTTC
CASSPRAGSYEQYF
>few|TRBD2|TRBV20-1|TRBJ2-3
TGCAGTGCTAGAGCCGTAGGAGGACTAGCTTGGACAGATACGCAGTATTTT
CSARAVGGLAWTDTQYF
>few|-|TRBV7-9|TRBJ2-3
TGTGCCAGCGGCGGTTCGATCACAGATACGCAGTATTTT
CASGGSITDTQYF
>-|-|TRBV14|TRBJ2-7
TGTGCCAGCAGCCAGTGGGGGCTGGAGCAGTACTTC
CASSQWGLEQYF
>-|-|TRBV5-1|TRBJ2-7
TGCGGCAGCAGCCCCGGACCCTCCTACGAGCAGTACTTC
CGSSPGPSYEQYF
>-|TRBD2|TRBV6-2/TRBV6-3|TRBJ2-3
TGTGCCAGCAGGCCTACCGGGAGGACTAGCACAGATACGCAGTATTTT
CASRPTGRTSTDTQYF
>-|TRBD1|TRBV4-3|TRBJ2-7
TGCGCCAGCAGCCAAGATTTGATAGGGGGCAGTCTCAACGAGCAGTACTTC
CASSQDLIGGSLNEQYF
>-|-|TRBV5-5|TRBJ2-3
TGTGCCAGCAGCTTGGACACGGGGAGAGATACGCAGTATTTT
CASSLDTGRDTQYF
>many|TRBD2|TRBV2|TRBJ2-3
TGTGCCAGCAGTGCTATTAGCGGGGTCACAGATACGCAGTATTTT
CASSAISGVTDTQYF
>-|-|TRBV5-5|TRBJ1-1
TGTGCCAGCAGCTCTCCGCTCGCCTCGACAATTGAAGCTTTCTTT
CASSSPLASTIEAFF
>once|-|TRBV27|TRBJ2-6
TGTGCCAGCATGGGTCTGTCCCCGACCGGGGCCAACGTCCTGACTTTC
CASMGLSPTGANVLTF
>many|TRBD2|TRBV6-2/TRBV6-3|TRBJ2-7
TGTGCCAGCACAACCGGACTAGCGGGACCTTCCTACGAGCAGTACTTC
CASTTGLAGPSYEQYF
>few|-|TRBV25-1|TRBJ2-3
TGTGCCAGCAGTGAATTTAGCACAGATACGCAGTATTTT
CASSEFSTDTQYF
>-|TRBD2|TRBV27|TRBJ2-7
TGTGCCAGCAGTTCCGGGACTAGCCCATCCGAGCAGTACTTC
CASSSGTSPSEQYF
>-|TRBD1|TRBV28|TRBJ2-7
TGTGCCAGCAGTACCTGGACTCCTCTCGACAGGGGGCCACCCTACGAGCAGTACTTC
CASSTWTPLDRGPPYEQYF
>-|-|TRBV7-2|TRBJ2-5
TGTGCCAGCAGCTGGGGGAAATATGAGCAGTACTTC
CASSWGKYEQYF
>-|TRBD2|TRBV12-3/TRBV12-4|TRBJ2-1
TGTGCCAGCAGCGCTCCTAGCGGGAGGGCCTTGAATGAGCAGTTCTTC
CASSAPSGRALNEQFF
>-|TRBD1|TRBV28|TRBJ1-1
TGTGCCAGCAGACTGACAGGGGAGGGAAACACTGAAGCTTTCTTT
CASRLTGEGNTEAFF
>few|TRBD1|TRBV4-1|TRBJ2-7
TGCGCCAGCAGCCCAACAGGGGACGCCTACGAGCAGTACTTC
CASSPTGDAYEQYF
>few|-|TRBV20-1|TRBJ2-5
TGCAGTGCGTCGAGTTTTCTCGGACGCCACCAAGAGACCCAGTACTTC
CSASSFLGRHQETQYF
>few|-|TRBV10-1|TRBJ2-2
TGCGCCAGCACAGGGGAGACCGGGGAGCTGTTTTTT
CASTGETGELFF
>-|TRBD1|TRBV12-3/TRBV12-4|TRBJ1-4
TGTGCCAGCAATACCAACCGGGACAGTCAAAAACTGTTTTTT
CASNTNRDSQKLFF
>-|-|TRBV29-1|TRBJ1-4
TGCAGCGTTGGTCGGGAAAATGAAAAACTGTTTTTT
CSVGRENEKLFF
>-|-|TRBV4-1|TRBJ2-7
TGCGCCAGCAGCCAACTAGCGCATCTTTACAATGAGCAGTACTTC
CASSQLAHLYNEQYF
>-|-|TRBV20-1|TRBJ2-7
TGCAGTGCGGACCGCCGGGACCGCAGCTCCTACGAGCAGTACTTC
CSADRRDRSSYEQYF
>-|-|TRBV27|TRBJ2-7
TGTGCCAGCAGAGGTGGGATTGCCTACGAGCAGTACTTC
CASRGGIAYEQYF
>-|-|TRBV7-2|TRBJ2-2
TGTGCCAGCAGCCCGGTGGCGCGGGTCGGGGAGCTGTTTTTT
CASSPVARVGELFF
>-|-|TRBV6-6|TRBJ2-2
TGTGCCAGCAGTTACGCCCTTGGGAGAGAAGTAGTGGAGCTGTTTTTT
CASSYALGREVVELFF